This T cell receptor beta chain was documented in a study of blood T cell repertoires in COVID-19. One Seattle source followed patients from active infection through their disease course. Profiling relied on immunoSEQ multiplex PCR, and the TCRdb table lists in-frame clones only, not all of them. The sample has under 200,000 clones, approximately 86% seen once; the top ten hold around 0.6%. The sequenced sample was peripheral blood. This clonotype was obtained from a man aged 60 to 69 with COVID-19, enrolled during active disease.

The CDR3 sequence is CASSMGQGANYGYTF. CDR3 nucleotides: TGTGCCAGCAGCATGGGACAGGGGGCTAACTATGGCTACACCTTC. This chain links TRBV7-2 with TRBJ1-2; TRBD1 matches 11 bases. The CDR3 length is 15 residues. CDR1 and CDR2 (germline): SGHTA, FQGNSA. V was pared by 5 bases and J by 0 bases, with 2 bases of the junction left unmatched.